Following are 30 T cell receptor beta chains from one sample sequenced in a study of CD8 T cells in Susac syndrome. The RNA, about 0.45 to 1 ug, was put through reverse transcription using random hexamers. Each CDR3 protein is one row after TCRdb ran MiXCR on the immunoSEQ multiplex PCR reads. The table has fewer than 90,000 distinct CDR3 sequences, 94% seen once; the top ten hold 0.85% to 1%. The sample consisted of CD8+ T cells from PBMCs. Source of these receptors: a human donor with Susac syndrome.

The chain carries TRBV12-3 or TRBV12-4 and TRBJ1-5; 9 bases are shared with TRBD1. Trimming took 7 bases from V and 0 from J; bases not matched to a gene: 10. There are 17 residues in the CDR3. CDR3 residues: CASTLGQGQYSNQPQHF. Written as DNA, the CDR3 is TGTGCCAGCACCCTGGGACAGGGTCAATATAGCAATCAGCCCCAGCATTTT.

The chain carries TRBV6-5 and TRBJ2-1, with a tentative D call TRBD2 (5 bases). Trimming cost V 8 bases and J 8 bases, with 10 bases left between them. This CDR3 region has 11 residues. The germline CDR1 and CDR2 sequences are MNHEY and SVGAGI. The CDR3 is CASFEGYEQFF. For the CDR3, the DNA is TGTGCCAGCTTTGAGGGCTATGAGCAGTTCTTC.

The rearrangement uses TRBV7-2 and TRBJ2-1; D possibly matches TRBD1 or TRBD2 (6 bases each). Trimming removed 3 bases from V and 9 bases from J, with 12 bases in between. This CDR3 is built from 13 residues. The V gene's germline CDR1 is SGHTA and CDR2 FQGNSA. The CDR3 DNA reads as TGTGCCAGCAGCTTCCTCGGGGGCAGTGAGCAGTTCTTC. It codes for CASSFLGGSEQFF.

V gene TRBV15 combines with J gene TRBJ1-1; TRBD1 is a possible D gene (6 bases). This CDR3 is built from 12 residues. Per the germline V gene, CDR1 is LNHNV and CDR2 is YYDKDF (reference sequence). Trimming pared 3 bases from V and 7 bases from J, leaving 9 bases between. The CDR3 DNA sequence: TGTGCCACCAGCAGTCTAGGGGGTGAAGCTTTCTTT. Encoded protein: CATSSLGGEAFF.

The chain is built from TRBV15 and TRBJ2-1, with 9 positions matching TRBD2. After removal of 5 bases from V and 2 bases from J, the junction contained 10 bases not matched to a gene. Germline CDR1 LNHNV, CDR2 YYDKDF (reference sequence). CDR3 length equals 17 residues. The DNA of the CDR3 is TGTGCCACCAGCGTAGGGGTAGTAGCGGGAGCCTACAATGAGCAGTTCTTC. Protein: CATSVGVVAGAYNEQFF.

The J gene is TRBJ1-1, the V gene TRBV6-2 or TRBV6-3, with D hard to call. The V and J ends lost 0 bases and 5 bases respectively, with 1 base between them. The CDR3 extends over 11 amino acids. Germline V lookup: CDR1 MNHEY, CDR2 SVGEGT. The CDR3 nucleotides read TGTGCCAGCAGTTACTCGACTGAAGCTTTCTTT. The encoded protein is CASSYSTEAFF.

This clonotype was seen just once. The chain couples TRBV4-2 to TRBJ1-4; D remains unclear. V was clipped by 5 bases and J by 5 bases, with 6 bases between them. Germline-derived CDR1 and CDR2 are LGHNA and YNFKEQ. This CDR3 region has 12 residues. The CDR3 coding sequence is TGTGCCAGCAGCGACCGAAATGAAAAACTGTTTTTT. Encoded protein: CASSDRNEKLFF.

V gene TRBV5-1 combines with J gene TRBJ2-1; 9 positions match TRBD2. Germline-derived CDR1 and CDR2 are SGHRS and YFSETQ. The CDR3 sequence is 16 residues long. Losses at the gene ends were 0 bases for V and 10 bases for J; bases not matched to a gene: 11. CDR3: CASSLGWREGQKEQFF. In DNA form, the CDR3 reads TGCGCCAGCAGCTTGGGCTGGCGGGAGGGCCAAAAAGAGCAGTTCTTC.

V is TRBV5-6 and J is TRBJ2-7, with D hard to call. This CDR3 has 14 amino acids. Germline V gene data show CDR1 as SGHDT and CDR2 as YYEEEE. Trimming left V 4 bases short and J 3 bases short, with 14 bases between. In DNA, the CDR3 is TGTGCCAGCAGCCAAGTTACATCGTACTACGAGCAGTACTTC. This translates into CASSQVTSYYEQYF.

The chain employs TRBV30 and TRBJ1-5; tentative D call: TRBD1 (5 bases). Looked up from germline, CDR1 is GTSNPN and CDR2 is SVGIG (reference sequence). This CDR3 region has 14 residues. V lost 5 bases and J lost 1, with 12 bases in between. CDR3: CAWDPGESNQPQHF. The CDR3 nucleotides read TGTGCCTGGGACCCGGGGGAGAGCAATCAGCCCCAGCATTTT.

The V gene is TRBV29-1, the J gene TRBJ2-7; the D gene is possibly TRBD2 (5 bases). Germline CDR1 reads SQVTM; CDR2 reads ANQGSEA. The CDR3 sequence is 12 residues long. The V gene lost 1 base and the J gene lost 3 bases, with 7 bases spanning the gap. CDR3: CSVEGTSYEQYF. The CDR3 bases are TGCAGCGTTGAAGGCACTAGCTACGAGCAGTACTTC.

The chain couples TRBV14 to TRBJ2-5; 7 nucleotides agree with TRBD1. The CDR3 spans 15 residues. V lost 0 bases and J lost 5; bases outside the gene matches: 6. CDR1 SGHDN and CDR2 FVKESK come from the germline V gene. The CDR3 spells CASSQEGYRGETQYF. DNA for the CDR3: TGTGCCAGCAGCCAAGAGGGCTACAGGGGTGAGACCCAGTACTTC.

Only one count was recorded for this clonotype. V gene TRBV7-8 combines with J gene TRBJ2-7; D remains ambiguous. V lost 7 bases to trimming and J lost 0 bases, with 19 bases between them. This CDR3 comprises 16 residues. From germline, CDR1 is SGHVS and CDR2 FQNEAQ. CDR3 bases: TGTGCCAGCACCACTTTAAATGTTGGCAGCTCCTACGAGCAGTACTTC. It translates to CASTTLNVGSSYEQYF.

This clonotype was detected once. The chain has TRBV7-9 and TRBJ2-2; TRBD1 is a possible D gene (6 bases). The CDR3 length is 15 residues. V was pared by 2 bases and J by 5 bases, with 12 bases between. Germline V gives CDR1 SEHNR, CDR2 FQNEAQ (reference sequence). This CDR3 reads CASSLSGVGTGELFF. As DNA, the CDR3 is TGTGCCAGCAGCTTATCAGGGGTCGGGACCGGGGAGCTGTTTTTT.

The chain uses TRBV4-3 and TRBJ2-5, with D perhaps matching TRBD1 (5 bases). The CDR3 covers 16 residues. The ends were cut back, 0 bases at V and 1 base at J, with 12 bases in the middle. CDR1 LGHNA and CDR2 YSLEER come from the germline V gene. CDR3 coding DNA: TGCGCCAGCAGCCAAGATGAGTCAGGGATCCAAGAGACCCAGTACTTC. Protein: CASSQDESGIQETQYF.

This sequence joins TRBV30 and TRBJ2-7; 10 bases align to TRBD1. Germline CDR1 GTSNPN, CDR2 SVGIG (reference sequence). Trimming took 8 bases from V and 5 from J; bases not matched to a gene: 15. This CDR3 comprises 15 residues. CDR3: CAVLPGQGYHHEQYF. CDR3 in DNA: TGTGCCGTCCTTCCGGGACAGGGGTATCACCACGAGCAGTACTTC.

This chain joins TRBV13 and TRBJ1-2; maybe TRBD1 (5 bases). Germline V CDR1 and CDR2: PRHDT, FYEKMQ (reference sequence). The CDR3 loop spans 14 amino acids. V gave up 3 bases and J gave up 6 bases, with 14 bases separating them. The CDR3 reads CASSFLDSLDGYTF. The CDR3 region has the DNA TGTGCCAGCAGCTTCCTCGACAGCCTAGATGGCTACACCTTC.

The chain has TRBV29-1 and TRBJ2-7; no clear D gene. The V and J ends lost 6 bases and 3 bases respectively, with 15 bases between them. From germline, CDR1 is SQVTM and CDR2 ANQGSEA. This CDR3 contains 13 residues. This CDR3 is CSVARNAYYEQYF. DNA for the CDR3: TGCAGCGTCGCCCGTAACGCATACTACGAGCAGTACTTC.

CDR3 residues: CASSEWTGELFF. CDR3 nucleotide sequence: TGTGCCAGCAGTGAATGGACCGGGGAGCTGTTTTTT. The chain is built from TRBV25-1 and TRBJ2-2; the D is unclear. The V gene lost 1 base and the J gene lost 5 bases, with 2 bases spanning the gap. The CDR3 is 12 amino acids. Looked up from germline, CDR1 is MGHDK and CDR2 is SYGVNS.

The DNA of the CDR3 is TGTGCCAGCAGCGTAGAACTGAAGAGCGAGCAGTACTTC. It translates to CASSVELKSEQYF. The genes are TRBV9 and TRBJ2-7; no firm D call. Trimming stripped 0 bases from V and 6 bases from J, with 10 bases between. Germline V gives CDR1 SGDLS, CDR2 YYNGEE. CDR3 length: 13 residues.

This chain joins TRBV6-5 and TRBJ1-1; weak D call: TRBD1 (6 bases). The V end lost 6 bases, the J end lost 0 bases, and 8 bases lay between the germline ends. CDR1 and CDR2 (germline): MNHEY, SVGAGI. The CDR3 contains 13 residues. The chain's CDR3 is CASSQGLNTEAFF. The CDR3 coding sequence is TGTGCCAGCAGCCAGGGGTTGAACACTGAAGCTTTCTTT.

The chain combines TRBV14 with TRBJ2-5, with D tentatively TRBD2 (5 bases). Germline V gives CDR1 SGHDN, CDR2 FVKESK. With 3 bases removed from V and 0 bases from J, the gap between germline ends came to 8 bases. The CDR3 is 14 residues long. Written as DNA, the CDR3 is TGTGCCAGCAGCCAGCGAGGGTACCAAGAGACCCAGTACTTC. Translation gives CASSQRGYQETQYF.

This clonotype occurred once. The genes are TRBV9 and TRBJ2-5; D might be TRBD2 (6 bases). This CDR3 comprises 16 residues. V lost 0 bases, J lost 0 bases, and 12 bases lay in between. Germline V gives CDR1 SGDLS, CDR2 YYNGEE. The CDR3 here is CASSVEGTDYQETQYF. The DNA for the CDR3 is TGTGCCAGCAGCGTAGAAGGGACTGACTACCAAGAGACCCAGTACTTC.

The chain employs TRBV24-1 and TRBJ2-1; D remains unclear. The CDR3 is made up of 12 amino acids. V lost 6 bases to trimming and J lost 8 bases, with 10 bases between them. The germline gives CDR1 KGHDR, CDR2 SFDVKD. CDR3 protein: CATSLDGYEQFF. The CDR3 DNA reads TGTGCCACCAGTCTCGATGGGTATGAGCAGTTCTTC.

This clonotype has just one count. The CDR3 DNA sequence: TGTGCCAGCAGCCTCTCCGGAAACTCTGGAAACACCATATATTTT. Residues: CASSLSGNSGNTIYF. V usage is TRBV4-2 and J usage is TRBJ1-3; D gene unclear. The CDR3 sequence is 15 residues long. With 4 bases removed from V and 0 bases from J, the gap between germline ends came to 10 bases. CDR1 LGHNA and CDR2 YNFKEQ come from the germline V gene.

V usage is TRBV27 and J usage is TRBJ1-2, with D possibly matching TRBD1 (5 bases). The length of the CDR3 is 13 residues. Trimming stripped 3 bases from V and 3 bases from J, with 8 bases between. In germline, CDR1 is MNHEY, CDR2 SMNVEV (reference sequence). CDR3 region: CASSFGTYYGYTF. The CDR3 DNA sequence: TGTGCCAGCAGTTTCGGGACCTACTATGGCTACACCTTC.

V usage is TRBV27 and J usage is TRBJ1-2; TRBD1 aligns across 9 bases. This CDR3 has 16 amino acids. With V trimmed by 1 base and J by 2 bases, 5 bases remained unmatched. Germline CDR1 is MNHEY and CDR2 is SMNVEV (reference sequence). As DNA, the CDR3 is TGTGCCAGCAGTTTATTACCGGGACAGGGCAACTATGGCTACACCTTC. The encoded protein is CASSLLPGQGNYGYTF.

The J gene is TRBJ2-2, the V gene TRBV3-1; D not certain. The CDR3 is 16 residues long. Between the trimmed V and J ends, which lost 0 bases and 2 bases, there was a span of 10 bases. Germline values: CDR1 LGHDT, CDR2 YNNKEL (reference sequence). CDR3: CASSQDPGSNTGELFF. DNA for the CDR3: TGTGCCAGCAGCCAAGATCCGGGCTCAAACACCGGGGAGCTGTTTTTT. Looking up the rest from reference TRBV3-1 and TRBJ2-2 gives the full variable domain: DTAVSQTPKYLVTQMGNDKSIKCEQNLGHDTMYWYKQDSKKFLKIMFSYNNKELIINETVPNRFSPKSPDKAHLNLHINSLELGDSAVYFCASSQDPGSNTGELFFGEGSRLTVL.

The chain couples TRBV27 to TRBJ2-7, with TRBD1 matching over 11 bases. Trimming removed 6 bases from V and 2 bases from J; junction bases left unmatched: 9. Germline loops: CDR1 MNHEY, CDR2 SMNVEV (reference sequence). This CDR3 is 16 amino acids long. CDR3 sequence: CASSFTWTGGTYEQYF. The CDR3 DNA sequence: TGTGCCAGCAGCTTCACCTGGACAGGGGGCACCTACGAGCAGTACTTC.

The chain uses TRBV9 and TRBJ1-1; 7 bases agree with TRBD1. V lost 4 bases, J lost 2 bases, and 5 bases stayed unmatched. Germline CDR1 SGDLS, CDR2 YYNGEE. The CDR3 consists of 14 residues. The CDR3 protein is CASSLRDSNTEAFF. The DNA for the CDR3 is TGTGCCAGCAGCTTAAGGGACAGCAACACTGAAGCTTTCTTT.